A single sample gave rise to the 4 T cell receptor beta chains below, sequenced in a study of neurological immune-mediated disorders. TCRdb itself ran the 5' RACE reads through MiXCR, one entry per CDR3 protein. The table records approximately 100,000 distinct CDR3 sequences, roughly 3.5% of them present only once. The sequenced material came from PBMCs. These receptors originate from a woman younger than 35 with multiple sclerosis.

This clonotype was detected a few times. This chain joins TRBV6-4 and TRBJ1-1; D not certain. Germline V gene sequence: CDR1 MRHNA, CDR2 SNTAGT. The CDR3 consists of 14 residues. V was clipped by 2 bases and J by 1 base, with 8 bases between them. CDR3: CASSDGPENTEAFF. The CDR3 DNA sequence: TGTGCCAGCAGTGACGGGCCAGAGAACACTGAAGCTTTCTTT.

In this sample, this clonotype turned up many times. The CDR3, as DNA: TGTGCCAGCAGCCAAGAAAACTACGAGCAGTACTTC. It is translated as CASSQENYEQYF. V usage is TRBV3-1 and J usage is TRBJ2-7, with unresolved D. The CDR3 spans 12 residues. Trimming took 0 bases from V and 3 from J, leaving 3 bases between them. In germline, CDR1 is LGHDT, CDR2 YNNKEL (reference sequence).

This clonotype was seen ten or more times. This chain links TRBV20-1 with TRBJ1-5; tentatively, D is TRBD1 (6 bases). This CDR3 has 16 amino acids. V was pared by 5 bases and J by 6 bases, with 23 bases between. Germline CDR1 is DFQATT and CDR2 is SNEGSKA (reference sequence). The CDR3: CSAGGRGGEGGQPQHF. The CDR3 DNA is TGCAGTGCTGGGGGCAGGGGTGGGGAGGGGGGTCAGCCCCAGCATTTT.

In its sample, this clonotype was seen many times. V and J are TRBV5-5 and TRBJ1-6, with no clear D. Germline V gives CDR1 SGHKS, CDR2 YYEKEE (reference sequence). Trimming took 6 bases from V and 12 from J, leaving 19 bases between them. CDR3 length equals 14 residues. CDR3 sequence: CASTPPTDSQPLHF. The CDR3 nucleotides read TGTGCCAGCACCCCCCCTACGGACTCTCAACCCCTCCACTTT.